One and the same sample provided the 23 T cell receptor beta chains below, sequenced in a study of blood T cell repertoires in COVID-19. Using immunoSEQ multiplex PCR, the repertoire was profiled, and TCRdb retains in-frame clones only, with some absent. The sample consists of 200,000 or so clones, 88% of them appearing once. The sample taken for sequencing was PBMCs or T cells enriched from blood (not recorded which). The source of these receptors is a woman aged 30 to 39 who had recovered from COVID-19.

This clone was picked up a small number of times. The J gene is TRBJ2-7, the V gene TRBV25-1; D is unclear. Trimming pared 3 bases from V and 4 bases from J, leaving 10 bases between. The germline V gene has CDR1 MGHDK and CDR2 SYGVNS. The CDR3 contains 13 residues. The CDR3 loop reads CASSEKRSYEQYF. The CDR3 bases are TGTGCCAGCAGTGAGAAGAGGAGTTACGAGCAGTACTTC.

In its sample, this clone was seen once. V is TRBV11-3 and J is TRBJ2-2, with 9 positions matching TRBD2. Germline CDR1 SGHNT, CDR2 YENEEA. The V segment lost 3 bases and the J segment 5 bases; nucleotides outside the gene matches: 7. The CDR3 extends over 16 amino acids. CDR3: CASSLHSGGATGELFF. CDR3 nucleotide sequence: TGTGCCAGCAGCTTGCATAGCGGGGGAGCTACCGGGGAGCTGTTTTTT.

The chain combines TRBV5-4 with TRBJ1-2, with TRBD1 identical over 9 bases. J was trimmed by 2 bases and V by 4 bases; bases with no gene match: 6. The V gene's germline CDR1 is SGHNT and CDR2 YYREEE (reference sequence). This CDR3 has 15 amino acids. CDR3 sequence reads: CASSGGQGRNYGYTF. The CDR3, as DNA: TGTGCCAGCAGCGGAGGACAGGGGCGAAACTATGGCTACACCTTC.

V usage is TRBV27 and J usage is TRBJ1-2; TRBD1 might be the D (5 bases). The V and J ends lost 4 bases and 8 bases respectively, with 23 bases between them. Germline CDR1 and CDR2: MNHEY and SMNVEV (reference sequence). This CDR3 is built from 16 residues. The CDR3 DNA follows: TGTGCCAGCAGTTGGGCGGGGGGACCCCCAGCCTACGGCTACACCTTC. It is translated as CASSWAGGPPAYGYTF.

J is TRBJ2-1 and V is TRBV2; 9 bases are a match to TRBD2. The CDR3 length is 17 residues. The germline gives CDR1 SNHLY, CDR2 FYNNEI. The trim removed 7 bases at V and 0 bases at J, leaving 10 bases unmatched. CDR3 sequence: CASKGGEAGGSYNEQFF. The CDR3 DNA follows: TGTGCCAGCAAGGGTGGGGAAGCGGGGGGCTCCTACAATGAGCAGTTCTTC.

The chain links TRBV7-6 to TRBJ1-2; TRBD1 matches 8 bases. Unmatched junction bases numbered 7, after V lost 5 bases and J lost 5 bases. CDR1 and CDR2 (germline): SGHVS, FNYEAQ. The length of the CDR3 is 14 residues. The CDR3 sequence is CASSAGQGMYGYTF. CDR3 sequence (DNA): TGTGCCAGCAGCGCTGGACAGGGAATGTATGGCTACACCTTC. Drawing the rest from reference TRBV7-6 and TRBJ1-2, the complete variable domain is GAGVSQSPRYKVTKRGQDVALRCDPISGHVSLYWYRQALGQGPEFLTYFNYEAQQDKSGLPNDRFSAERPEGSISTLTIQRTEQRDSAMYRCASSAGQGMYGYTFGSGTRLTVV.

This clone was picked up one time. V gene TRBV7-9 combines with J gene TRBJ2-1; weak D call: TRBD1 (5 bases). Trimming pared 6 bases from V and 3 bases from J, leaving 15 bases between. This CDR3 is built from 15 residues. The V gene's germline CDR1 is SEHNR and CDR2 FQNEAQ (reference sequence). This CDR3 is CASRGGKGLYNEQFF. The CDR3 DNA sequence: TGTGCCAGCAGAGGTGGAAAGGGGCTCTACAATGAGCAGTTCTTC.

V and J are TRBV5-1 and TRBJ1-6, with 9 bases that match TRBD1. Trimming cost V 4 bases and J 0 bases; bases outside gene matches: 17. This CDR3 has 21 residues. CDR1 is SGHRS, CDR2 YFSETQ, per germline. The CDR3 DNA follows: TGCGCCAGCAGCCGCGGGACAGGGTCATCGGGGGACCGCTCCTATAATTCACCCCTCCACTTT. Its translation is CASSRGTGSSGDRSYNSPLHF.

This clone is a singleton in its sample. The same CDR3 is also encoded by other DNA sequences in this sample. This chain connects TRBV5-1 to TRBJ1-1; 8 positions match TRBD1. The CDR3 spans 13 residues. Looked up from germline, CDR1 is SGHRS and CDR2 is YFSETQ. Losses at the gene ends were 2 bases for V and 5 bases for J; bases not matched to a gene: 2. The chain's CDR3 is CASSLTGGTEAFF. DNA for the CDR3: TGCGCCAGCAGCTTAACAGGGGGAACTGAAGCTTTCTTT.

J is TRBJ1-4 and V is TRBV7-9; D remains ambiguous. The V gene's germline CDR1 is SEHNR and CDR2 FQNEAQ (reference sequence). V lost 4 bases, J lost 4 bases, and 13 bases lay in between. CDR3 length: 15 residues. The CDR3 nucleotides read TGTGCCAGCAGCTCCTGGACGGAGGGTAATGAAAAACTGTTTTTT. Encoded protein: CASSSWTEGNEKLFF. The full variable domain, rest sourced from reference TRBV7-9 and TRBJ1-4, is DTGVSQNPRHKITKRGQNVTFRCDPISEHNRLYWYRQTLGQGPEFLTYFQNEAQLEKSRLLSDRFSAERPKGSFSTLEIQRTEQGDSAMYLCASSSWTEGNEKLFFGSGTQLSVL.

The rearrangement links TRBV7-9 to TRBJ1-1; tentative D call: TRBD1 (6 bases). The CDR3 has 14 residues. From germline, CDR1 is SEHNR and CDR2 FQNEAQ (reference sequence). The ends were cut back, 2 bases at V and 6 bases at J, with 13 bases in the middle. The CDR3 spells CASSLFGTHSEAFF. CDR3 in DNA: TGTGCCAGCAGCTTATTCGGGACACACTCTGAAGCTTTCTTT. The variable domain in full, with the rest retrieved from reference TRBV7-9 and TRBJ1-1, is DTGVSQNPRHKITKRGQNVTFRCDPISEHNRLYWYRQTLGQGPEFLTYFQNEAQLEKSRLLSDRFSAERPKGSFSTLEIQRTEQGDSAMYLCASSLFGTHSEAFFGQGTRLTVV.

This chain connects TRBV10-3 to TRBJ1-4; unclear D gene. V was trimmed by 3 bases and J by 7 bases, leaving 21 bases between them. The CDR3 covers 17 residues. Per the germline V gene, CDR1 is ENHRY and CDR2 is SYGVKD. CDR3: CAISEPGGNAWGEKLFF. CDR3 DNA sequence: TGTGCCATCAGTGAACCTGGCGGGAATGCCTGGGGTGAAAAACTGTTTTTT.

Regarding this clone: This sample also contains other DNA sequences that code for the same CDR3. This chain joins TRBV19 and TRBJ1-2, with D possibly matching TRBD1 (5 bases). CDR3 length: 13 residues. V was pared by 1 base and J by 4 bases, with 7 bases between. Germline CDR1 and CDR2: LNHDA and SQIVND (reference sequence). CDR3 in amino acids: CASSIGRGYGYTF. For the CDR3, the DNA is TGTGCCAGTAGTATAGGAAGGGGCTATGGCTACACCTTC.

J is TRBJ1-1 and V is TRBV10-2, with 8 bases fitting TRBD1. V was pared by 8 bases and J by 7 bases, with 6 bases of the junction left unmatched. This CDR3 region has 12 residues. The germline V gene encodes CDR1 WSHSY and CDR2 SAAADI. CDR3 sequence reads: CASRQGSGEAFF. The CDR3 DNA follows: TGCGCCAGCCGACAGGGGAGCGGTGAAGCTTTCTTT.

The CDR3 nucleotides are TGTGCCAGCAGCTTAGGGCTAGCCAGCACAGATACGCAGTATTTT. It codes for CASSLGLASTDTQYF. The chain uses TRBV7-9 and TRBJ2-3; a weak D match, TRBD2 (5 bases). The CDR3 totals 15 residues. Trimming pared 1 base from V and 0 bases from J, leaving 8 bases between. Germline V lookup: CDR1 SEHNR, CDR2 FQNEAQ (reference sequence).

V usage is TRBV5-4 and J usage is TRBJ2-5; D remains ambiguous. Germline assignment: CDR1 SGHNT and CDR2 YYREEE (reference sequence). The V and J ends lost 0 bases and 2 bases respectively, with 8 bases between them. This CDR3 has 14 amino acids. The CDR3 is CASSLAGRQETQYF. The DNA for the CDR3 is TGTGCCAGCAGCTTGGCTGGCAGGCAAGAGACCCAGTACTTC.

This clone was counted between two and nine times. This chain connects TRBV14 to TRBJ1-1; no definite D call. The germline gives CDR1 SGHDN, CDR2 FVKESK. V gave up 4 bases and J gave up 0 bases, with 12 bases separating them. The CDR3 has 15 residues. CDR3 bases: TGTGCCAGCAGCCGATTGGCAGAAATGAACACTGAAGCTTTCTTT. Translating gives CASSRLAEMNTEAFF.

The gene calls are TRBV25-1 and TRBJ2-1; D is possibly TRBD2 (6 bases). This CDR3 is built from 11 residues. The germline CDR1 and CDR2 sequences are MGHDK and SYGVNS. Trimming stripped 6 bases from V and 13 bases from J, with 13 bases between. The CDR3 loop reads CASSETRIQFF. In DNA form, the CDR3 reads TGTGCCAGCAGCGAGACTAGAATCCAGTTCTTC.

The V gene is TRBV29-1, the J gene TRBJ1-2, with 9 positions matching TRBD1. The junction had 3 bases not matched to a gene; V was cut back by 5 bases and J by 2 bases. The CDR3 is 13 amino acids. The germline V gene has CDR1 SQVTM and CDR2 ANQGSEA. The CDR3 DNA reads as TGCAGCGTTTCGGACAGGGGAAACTATGGCTACACCTTC. It is translated as CSVSDRGNYGYTF.

The chain combines TRBV6-1 with TRBJ1-2; D unresolved. Trimming pared 1 base from V and 2 bases from J, leaving 8 bases between. There are 14 residues in the CDR3. The germline gives CDR1 MNHNS, CDR2 SASEGT. The CDR3 sequence: CASSEGSRNYGYTF. DNA of the CDR3: TGTGCCAGCAGTGAAGGATCGCGAAACTATGGCTACACCTTC.

The rearrangement joins TRBV5-1 to TRBJ1-1; D unresolved. There are 14 residues in the CDR3. CDR1 and CDR2 from the germline V gene are SGHRS and YFSETQ. V lost 2 bases and J 3 bases, leaving 11 bases between the germline ends. CDR3 residues: CASSFYGEHTEAFF. The CDR3, as DNA: TGCGCCAGCAGCTTTTACGGGGAGCACACTGAAGCTTTCTTT.

The genes are TRBV25-1 and TRBJ1-4; 7 nucleotides align to TRBD1. The V gene's germline CDR1 is MGHDK and CDR2 SYGVNS. This CDR3 has 14 residues. V shed 7 bases, J shed 7 bases, and the junction held 9 bases outside the gene matches. The CDR3 loop reads CASTAGGRGEKLFF. The CDR3 nucleotides read TGTGCCAGCACGGCAGGGGGAAGAGGTGAAAAACTGTTTTTT.

V and J are TRBV5-6 and TRBJ2-5, with 7 bases aligning to TRBD2. Germline lookup yields CDR1 SGHDT and CDR2 YYEEEE. The length of the CDR3 is 14 residues. V lost 6 bases to trimming and J lost 4 bases; unmatched junction nucleotides: 9. DNA of the CDR3: TGTGCCAGCAACCATTGGGGGGGTGGAGAGACCCAGTACTTC. Translating it yields CASNHWGGGETQYF.